This T cell receptor beta chain was identified in a study of shared clonotypes between healthy human individuals. Findings and limits, study-wide: Generally, naive subsets came out with larger estimated richness than memory subsets. Deeper or shallower sequencing was expected to change how clonotypes are shared among donors. Among four donors, 4.5% to 5.5% of naive CD4 clonotypes were found in common.

Per germline, CDR1 WNHNN and CDR2 SYGVQD (reference sequence). With 7 bases removed from V and 1 base from J, the gap between germline ends came to 10 bases. The CDR3 is 13 amino acids. As concerns this clone: Its antigen is not known.

The data were produced by immunoSEQ multiplex PCR, yet TCRdb's version contains in-frame clones alone and is incomplete. The sample consists of more than 2 million clones, 80% to 95% of them appearing once. Positively selected for CCR7, the CD45RO-negative cells used as naive CD8 cells excluded terminally differentiated effector memory CD45RA+ cells. The donors, all of them Caucasian adults, lived in Nashville, Tennessee. The receptor's source is a man between 18 and 29 years old in good health. Some clones in this sample may be carry-over from other donors' samples. The chain is built from TRBV10-1 and TRBJ1-1, with TRBD1 as a possible D gene (5 bases). The specimen was naive CD8+ T cells from PBMCs. This CDR3 reads CASKPGRNTEAFF. CDR3 DNA: TGCGCCAGCAAACCGGGACGGAACACTGAAGCTTTCTTT.